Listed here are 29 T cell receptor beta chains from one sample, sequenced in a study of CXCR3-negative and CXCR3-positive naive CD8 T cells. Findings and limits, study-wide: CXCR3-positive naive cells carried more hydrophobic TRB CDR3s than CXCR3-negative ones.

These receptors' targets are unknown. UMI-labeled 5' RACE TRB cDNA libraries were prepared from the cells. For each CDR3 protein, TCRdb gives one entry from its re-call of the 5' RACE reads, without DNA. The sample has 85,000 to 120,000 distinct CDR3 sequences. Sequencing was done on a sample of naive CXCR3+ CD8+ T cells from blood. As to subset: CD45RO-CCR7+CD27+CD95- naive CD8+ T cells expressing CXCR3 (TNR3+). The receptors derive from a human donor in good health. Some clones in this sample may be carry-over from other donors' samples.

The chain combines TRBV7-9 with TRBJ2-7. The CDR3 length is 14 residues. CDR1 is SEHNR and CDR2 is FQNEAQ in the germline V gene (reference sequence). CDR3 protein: CASSVVIGQETQYF.

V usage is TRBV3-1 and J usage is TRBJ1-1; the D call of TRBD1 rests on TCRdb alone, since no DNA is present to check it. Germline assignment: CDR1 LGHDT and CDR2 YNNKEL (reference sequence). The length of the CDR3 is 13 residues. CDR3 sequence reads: CANSQDRGTAAFF.

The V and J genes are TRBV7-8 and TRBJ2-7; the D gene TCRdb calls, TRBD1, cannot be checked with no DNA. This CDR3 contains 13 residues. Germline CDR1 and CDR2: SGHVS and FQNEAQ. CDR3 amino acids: CASSLTGGHEQYF.

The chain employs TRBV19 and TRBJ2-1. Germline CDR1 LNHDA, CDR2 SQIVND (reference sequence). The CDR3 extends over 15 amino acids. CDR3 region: CASSIKLAPYNEQFF.

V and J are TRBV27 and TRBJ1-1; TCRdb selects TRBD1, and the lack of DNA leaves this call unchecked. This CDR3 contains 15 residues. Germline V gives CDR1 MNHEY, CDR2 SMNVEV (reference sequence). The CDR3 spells CASSPWGQGNTEAFF.

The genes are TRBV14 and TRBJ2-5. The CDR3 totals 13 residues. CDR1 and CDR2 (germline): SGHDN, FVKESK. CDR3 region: CASSVWYQETQYF.

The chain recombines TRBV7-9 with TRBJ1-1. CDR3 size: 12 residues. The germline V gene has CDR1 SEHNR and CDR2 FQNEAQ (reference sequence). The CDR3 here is CASIPELIEAFF.

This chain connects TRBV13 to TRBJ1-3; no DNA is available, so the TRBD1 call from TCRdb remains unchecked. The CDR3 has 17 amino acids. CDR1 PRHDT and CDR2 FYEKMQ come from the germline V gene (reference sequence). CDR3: CASSPDREDASGNTIYF.

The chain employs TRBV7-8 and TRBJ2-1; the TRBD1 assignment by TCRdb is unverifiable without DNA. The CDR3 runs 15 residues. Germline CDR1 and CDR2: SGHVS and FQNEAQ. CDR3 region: CASSLDGIHYTEQFF.

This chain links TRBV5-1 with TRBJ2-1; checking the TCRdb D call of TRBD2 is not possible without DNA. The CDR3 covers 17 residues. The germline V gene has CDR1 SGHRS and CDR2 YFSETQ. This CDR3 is CASSEPSGRGPYNEQFF.

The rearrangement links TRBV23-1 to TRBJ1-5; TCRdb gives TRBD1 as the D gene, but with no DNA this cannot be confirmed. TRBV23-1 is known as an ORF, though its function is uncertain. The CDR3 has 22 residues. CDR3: CASSQYTRQRDREGDGNQPQHF.

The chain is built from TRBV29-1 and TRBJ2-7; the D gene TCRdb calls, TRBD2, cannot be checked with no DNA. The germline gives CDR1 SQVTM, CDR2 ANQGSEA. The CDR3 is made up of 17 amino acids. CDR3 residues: CSVEDALAGGPDYEQYF.

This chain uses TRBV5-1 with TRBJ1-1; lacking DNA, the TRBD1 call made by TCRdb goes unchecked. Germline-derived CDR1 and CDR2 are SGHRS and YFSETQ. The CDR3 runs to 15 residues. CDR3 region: CASSIFDSLNTEAFF.

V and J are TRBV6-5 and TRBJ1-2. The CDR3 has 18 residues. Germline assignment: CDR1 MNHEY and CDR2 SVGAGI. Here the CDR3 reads CASSPQPGSPSKDYGYTF.

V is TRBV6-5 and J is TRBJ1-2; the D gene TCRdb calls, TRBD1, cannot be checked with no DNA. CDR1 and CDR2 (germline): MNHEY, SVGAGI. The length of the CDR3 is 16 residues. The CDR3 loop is CASSYESLRTVDGYTF.

This chain's CDR3 is CASSYGLTEAFF. The rearrangement joins TRBV6-2 or TRBV6-3 to TRBJ1-1. Germline CDR1 reads MNHEY; CDR2 reads SVGEGT. This CDR3 region has 12 residues.

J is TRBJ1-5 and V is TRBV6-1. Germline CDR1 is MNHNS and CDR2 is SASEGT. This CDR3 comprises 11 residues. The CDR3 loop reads CASSANQPQHF.

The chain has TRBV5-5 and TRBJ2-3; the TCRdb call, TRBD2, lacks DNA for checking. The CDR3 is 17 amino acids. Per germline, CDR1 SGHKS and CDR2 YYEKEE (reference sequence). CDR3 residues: CASSLGPGGSGTDTQYF.

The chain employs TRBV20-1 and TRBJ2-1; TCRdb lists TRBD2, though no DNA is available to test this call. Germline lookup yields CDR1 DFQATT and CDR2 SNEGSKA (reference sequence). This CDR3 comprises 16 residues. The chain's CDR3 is CSALNLAGGAYNEQFF.

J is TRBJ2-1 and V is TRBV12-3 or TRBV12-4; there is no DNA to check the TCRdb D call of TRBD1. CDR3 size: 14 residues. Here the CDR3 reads CASSWRDPYNEQFF.

CDR3 loop: CASSGFSARSYNEQFF. The V and J genes are TRBV25-1 and TRBJ2-1. The CDR3 spans 16 residues. CDR1 is MGHDK, CDR2 SYGVNS, per germline.

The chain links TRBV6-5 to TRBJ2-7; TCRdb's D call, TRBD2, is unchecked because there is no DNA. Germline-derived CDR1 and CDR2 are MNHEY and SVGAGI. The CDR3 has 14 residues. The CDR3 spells CASSSSGSFYEQYF.

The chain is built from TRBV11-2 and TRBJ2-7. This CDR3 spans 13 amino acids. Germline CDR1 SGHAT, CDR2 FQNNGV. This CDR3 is CASSLGLHYEQYF.

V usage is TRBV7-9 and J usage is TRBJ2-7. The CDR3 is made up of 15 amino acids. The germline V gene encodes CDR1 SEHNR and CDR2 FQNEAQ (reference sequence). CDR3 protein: CASSLAAGGSYEQYF.

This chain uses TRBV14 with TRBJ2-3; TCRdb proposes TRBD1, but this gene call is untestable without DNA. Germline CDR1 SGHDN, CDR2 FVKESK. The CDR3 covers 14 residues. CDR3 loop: CASSQYQGADTQYF.

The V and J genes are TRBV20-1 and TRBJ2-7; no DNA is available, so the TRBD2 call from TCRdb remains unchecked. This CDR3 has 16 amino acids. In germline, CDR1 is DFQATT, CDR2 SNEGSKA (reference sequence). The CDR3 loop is CSARDLVAGNVYEQYF.

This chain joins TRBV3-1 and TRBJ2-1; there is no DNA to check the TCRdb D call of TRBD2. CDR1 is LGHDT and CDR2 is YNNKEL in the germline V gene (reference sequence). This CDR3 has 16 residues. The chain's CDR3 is CASSQASWQIYNEQFF.

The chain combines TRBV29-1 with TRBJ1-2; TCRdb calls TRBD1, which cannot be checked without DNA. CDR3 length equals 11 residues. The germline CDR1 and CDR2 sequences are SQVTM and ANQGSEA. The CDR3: CSDTGDYGYTF.

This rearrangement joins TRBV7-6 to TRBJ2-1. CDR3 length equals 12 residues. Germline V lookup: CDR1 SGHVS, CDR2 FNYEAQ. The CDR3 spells CASRGLGNEQFF. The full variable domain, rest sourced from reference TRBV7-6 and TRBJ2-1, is GAGVSQSPRYKVTKRGQDVALRCDPISGHVSLYWYRQALGQGPEFLTYFNYEAQQDKSGLPNDRFSAERPEGSISTLTIQRTEQRDSAMYRCASRGLGNEQFFGPGTRLTVL.